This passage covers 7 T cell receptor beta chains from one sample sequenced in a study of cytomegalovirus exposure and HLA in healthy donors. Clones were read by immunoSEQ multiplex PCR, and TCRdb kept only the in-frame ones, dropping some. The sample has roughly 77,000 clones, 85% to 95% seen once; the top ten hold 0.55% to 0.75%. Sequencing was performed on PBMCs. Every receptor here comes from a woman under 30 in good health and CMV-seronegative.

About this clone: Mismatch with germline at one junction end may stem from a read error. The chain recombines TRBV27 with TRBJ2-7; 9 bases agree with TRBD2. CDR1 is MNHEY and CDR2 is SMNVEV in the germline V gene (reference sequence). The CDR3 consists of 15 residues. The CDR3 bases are TGTGCCAGCAGTTTATCCGGGACTAGCCTCTACGAGCAGTGCTTC. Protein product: CASSLSGTSLYEQCF.

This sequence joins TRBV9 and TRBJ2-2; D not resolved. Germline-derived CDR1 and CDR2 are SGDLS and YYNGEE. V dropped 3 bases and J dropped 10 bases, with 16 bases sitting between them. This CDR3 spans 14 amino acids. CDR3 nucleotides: TGTGCCAGCAGCGAAGATTCAATGGCCCCGGAGCTGTTTTTT. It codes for CASSEDSMAPELFF.

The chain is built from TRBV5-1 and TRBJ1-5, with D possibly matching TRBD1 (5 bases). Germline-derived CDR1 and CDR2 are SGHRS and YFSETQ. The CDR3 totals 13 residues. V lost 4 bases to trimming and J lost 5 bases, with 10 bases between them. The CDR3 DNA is TGCGCCAGCAGCAGGGGTTCGGATCAGCCCCAGCATTTT. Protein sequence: CASSRGSDQPQHF.

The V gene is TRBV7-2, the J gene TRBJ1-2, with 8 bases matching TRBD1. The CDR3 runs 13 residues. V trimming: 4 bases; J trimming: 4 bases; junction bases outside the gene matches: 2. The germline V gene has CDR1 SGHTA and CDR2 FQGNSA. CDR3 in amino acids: CASSSGQGYGYTF. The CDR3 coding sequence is TGTGCCAGCAGCTCCGGACAGGGCTATGGCTACACCTTC.

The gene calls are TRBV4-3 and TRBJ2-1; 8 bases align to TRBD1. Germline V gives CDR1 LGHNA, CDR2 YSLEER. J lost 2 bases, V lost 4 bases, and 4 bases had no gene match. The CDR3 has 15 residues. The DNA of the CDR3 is TGCGCCAGCAGCCCCCAGGGGGCAGCCTACAATGAGCAGTTCTTC. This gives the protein CASSPQGAAYNEQFF.

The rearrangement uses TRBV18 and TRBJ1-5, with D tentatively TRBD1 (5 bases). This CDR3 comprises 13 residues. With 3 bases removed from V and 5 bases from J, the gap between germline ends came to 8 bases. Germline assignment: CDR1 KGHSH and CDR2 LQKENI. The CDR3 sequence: CASSPQGYQPQHF. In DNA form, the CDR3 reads TGTGCCAGCTCACCCCAGGGCTATCAGCCCCAGCATTTT.

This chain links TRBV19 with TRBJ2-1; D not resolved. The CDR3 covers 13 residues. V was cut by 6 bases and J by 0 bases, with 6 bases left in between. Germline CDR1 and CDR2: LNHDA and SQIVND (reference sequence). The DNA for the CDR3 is TGTGCCAGTAGAGAGAGCTCCTACAATGAGCAGTTCTTC. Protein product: CASRESSYNEQFF.